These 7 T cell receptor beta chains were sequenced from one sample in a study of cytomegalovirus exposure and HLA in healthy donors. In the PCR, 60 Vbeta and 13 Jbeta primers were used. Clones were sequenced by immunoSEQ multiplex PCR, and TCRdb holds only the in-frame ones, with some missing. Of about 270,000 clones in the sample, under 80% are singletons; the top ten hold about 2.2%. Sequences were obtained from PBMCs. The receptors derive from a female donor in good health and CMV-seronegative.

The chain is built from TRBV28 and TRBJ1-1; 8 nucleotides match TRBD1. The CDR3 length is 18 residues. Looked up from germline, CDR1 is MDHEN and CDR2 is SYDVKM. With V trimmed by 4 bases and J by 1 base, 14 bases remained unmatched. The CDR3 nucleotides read TGTGCCAGCAGTTACGGACAGGGCATAATGGGGCCGAACACTGAAGCTTTCTTT. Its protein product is CASSYGQGIMGPNTEAFF.

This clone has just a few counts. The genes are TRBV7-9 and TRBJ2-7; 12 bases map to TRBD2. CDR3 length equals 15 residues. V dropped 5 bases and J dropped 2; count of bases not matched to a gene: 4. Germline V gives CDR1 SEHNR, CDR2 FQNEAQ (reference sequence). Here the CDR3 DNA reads TGTGCCAGCAGCGTTCGACTAGCGGGAGCCTACGAGCAGTACTTC. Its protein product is CASSVRLAGAYEQYF. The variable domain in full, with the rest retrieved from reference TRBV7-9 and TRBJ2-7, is DTGVSQNPRHKITKRGQNVTFRCDPISEHNRLYWYRQTLGQGPEFLTYFQNEAQLEKSRLLSDRFSAERPKGSFSTLEIQRTEQGDSAMYLCASSVRLAGAYEQYFGPGTRLTVT.

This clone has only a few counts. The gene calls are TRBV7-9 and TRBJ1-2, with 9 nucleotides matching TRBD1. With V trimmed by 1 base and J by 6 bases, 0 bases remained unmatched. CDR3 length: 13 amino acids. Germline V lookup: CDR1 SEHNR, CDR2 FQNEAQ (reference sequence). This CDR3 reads CASSLGDRDGYTF. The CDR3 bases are TGTGCCAGCAGCTTAGGGGACAGGGATGGCTACACCTTC.

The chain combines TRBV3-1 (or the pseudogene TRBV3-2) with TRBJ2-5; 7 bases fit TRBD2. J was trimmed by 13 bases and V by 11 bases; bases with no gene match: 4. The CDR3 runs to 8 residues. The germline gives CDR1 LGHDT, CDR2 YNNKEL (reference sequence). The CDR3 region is CAVGLRYF. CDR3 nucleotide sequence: TGTGCCGTGGGACTACGGTACTTC.

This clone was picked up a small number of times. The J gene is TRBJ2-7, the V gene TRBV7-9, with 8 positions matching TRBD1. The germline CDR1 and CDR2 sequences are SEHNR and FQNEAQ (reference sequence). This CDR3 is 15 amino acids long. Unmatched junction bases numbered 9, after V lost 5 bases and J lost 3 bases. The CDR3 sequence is CASSPRDRRIYEQYF. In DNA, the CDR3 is TGTGCCAGCAGCCCTAGGGACAGGCGAATCTACGAGCAGTACTTC.

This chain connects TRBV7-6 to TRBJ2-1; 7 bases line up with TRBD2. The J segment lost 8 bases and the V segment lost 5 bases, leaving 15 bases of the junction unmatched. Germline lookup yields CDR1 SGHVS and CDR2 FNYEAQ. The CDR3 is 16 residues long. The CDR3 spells CASSRRQLGRVDEQFF. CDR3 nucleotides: TGTGCCAGCAGCCGAAGACAGTTGGGGAGGGTCGATGAGCAGTTCTTC.

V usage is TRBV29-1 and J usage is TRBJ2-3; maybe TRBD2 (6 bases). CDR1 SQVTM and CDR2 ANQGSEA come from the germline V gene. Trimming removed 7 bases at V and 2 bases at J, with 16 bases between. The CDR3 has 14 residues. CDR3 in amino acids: CSGGTGKPTDTQYF. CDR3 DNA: TGCAGCGGGGGGACTGGGAAACCCACAGATACGCAGTATTTT.